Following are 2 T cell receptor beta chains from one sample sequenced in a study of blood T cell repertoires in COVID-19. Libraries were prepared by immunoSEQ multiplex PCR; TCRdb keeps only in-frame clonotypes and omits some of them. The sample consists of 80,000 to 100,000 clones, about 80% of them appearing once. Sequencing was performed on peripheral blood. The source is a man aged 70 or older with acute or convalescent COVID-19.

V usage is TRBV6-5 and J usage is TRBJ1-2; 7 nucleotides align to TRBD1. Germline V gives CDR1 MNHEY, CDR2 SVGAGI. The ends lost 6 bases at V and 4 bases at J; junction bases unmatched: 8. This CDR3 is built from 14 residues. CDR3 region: CASRVQGRSYGYTF. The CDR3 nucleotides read TGTGCCAGCAGGGTACAGGGGCGATCCTATGGCTACACCTTC.

CDR3 loop: CASSTGGQGSPLHF. The CDR3 DNA sequence: TGTGCCAGCAGTACAGGGGGCCAGGGTTCACCCCTCCACTTT. The V and J genes are TRBV6-5 and TRBJ1-6, with 9 bases fitting TRBD1. Trimming at V came to 5 bases and at J to 9 bases, leaving 5 bases not matched to a gene. Germline V gives CDR1 MNHEY, CDR2 SVGAGI. The CDR3 covers 14 residues.